The 16 T cell receptor beta chains listed next were all sequenced from one sample in a study of beta chain features in type 1 diabetes. The study reverse transcribed the entire isolated RNA, so it sequenced expressed TCRB transcripts. Assay: immunoSEQ multiplex PCR; the TCRdb copy retains only in-frame clones and omits some. There are about 620,000 clones in the sample; roughly a sixth occur only once, and about 0.093% lies in the top ten. The source material was naive CD4+ T cells from blood. The receptors stem from a man between 18 and 35 years old in good health.

This clone was counted only a few times. The chain recombines TRBV5-1 with TRBJ1-2, with TRBD1 matching over 8 bases. The trim removed 4 bases at V and 4 bases at J, leaving 9 bases unmatched. The CDR3 consists of 15 residues. Per germline, CDR1 SGHRS and CDR2 YFSETQ. CDR3 sequence: CASSTGQGKPYGYTF. The CDR3 DNA is TGCGCCAGCAGCACAGGACAGGGAAAACCCTATGGCTACACCTTC.

The V and J genes are TRBV7-3 and TRBJ1-1; D is ambiguous. Germline CDR1 reads SGHTA; CDR2 reads FQGTGA. The CDR3 runs to 15 residues. V dropped 0 bases and J dropped 5 bases, with 13 bases sitting between them. CDR3 protein: CASSLTAGVGTEAFF. Written as DNA, the CDR3 is TGTGCCAGCAGCTTAACGGCAGGAGTGGGGACTGAAGCTTTCTTT.

This clone was seen only a few times. V and J are TRBV19 and TRBJ2-7; no clear D gene. CDR1 LNHDA and CDR2 SQIVND come from the germline V gene (reference sequence). This CDR3 region has 14 residues. The V gene lost 3 bases and the J gene lost 2 bases, with 11 bases spanning the gap. The DNA for the CDR3 is TGTGCCAGTAGTATGCCTTCTATAACCTACGAGCAGTACTTC. It is translated as CASSMPSITYEQYF.

The sample holds a few counts of this clone. This sequence joins TRBV5-8 and TRBJ1-5; no clear D. The germline V and J ends were trimmed by 3 bases and 5 bases, with 12 bases remaining between them. Germline V gene lookup returns CDR1 SGHTS and CDR2 YDEGEE. The CDR3 has 14 amino acids. CDR3 protein: CASSSAGSYQPQHF. The CDR3 DNA is TGTGCCAGCAGCTCAGCAGGATCTTATCAGCCCCAGCATTTT.

There are a few counts of this clone. The J gene is TRBJ2-7, the V gene TRBV27; the D gene is possibly TRBD1 (6 bases). Germline CDR1 MNHEY, CDR2 SMNVEV (reference sequence). V was cut by 5 bases and J by 4 bases, with 18 bases left in between. This CDR3 spans 15 amino acids. As DNA, the CDR3 is TGTGCCAGCAGTACCTTACAGGGAAGTTCGTACGAGCAGTACTTC. Translating gives CASSTLQGSSYEQYF.

This clone showed up just a few times. The chain recombines TRBV29-1 with TRBJ2-1; D is unclear. The CDR3 is made up of 9 amino acids. Germline V gene data show CDR1 as SQVTM and CDR2 as ANQGSEA. V shed 6 bases and J shed 15 bases, with 12 bases lying between them. CDR3 sequence: CSVPRPPFF. The DNA for the CDR3 is TGCAGCGTCCCGCGGCCCCCGTTCTTC.

V is TRBV4-1 and J is TRBJ1-5; 11 bases map to TRBD1. Trimming cost V 4 bases and J 3 bases; bases outside gene matches: 8. The CDR3 sequence is 17 residues long. CDR1 is MGHRA and CDR2 is YSYEKL in the germline V gene. CDR3 protein: CASSPRGTGGFNQPQHF. Written as DNA, the CDR3 is TGCGCCAGCAGCCCAAGGGGGACAGGGGGATTCAATCAGCCCCAGCATTTT.

The V and J genes are TRBV25-1 and TRBJ1-1, with 9 bases matching TRBD1. Germline loops: CDR1 MGHDK, CDR2 SYGVNS. The CDR3 is 16 residues long. V was clipped by 2 bases and J by 4 bases; unmatched bases: 8. CDR3 in amino acids: CASSEGGQGFFTEAFF. The CDR3 coding sequence is TGTGCCAGCAGTGAAGGGGGACAGGGATTTTTCACTGAAGCTTTCTTT. Filled out from reference TRBV25-1 and TRBJ1-1, the complete variable domain reads EADIYQTPRYLVIGTGKKITLECSQTMGHDKMYWYQQDPGMELHLIHYSYGVNSTEKGDLSSESTVSRIRTEHFPLTLESARPSHTSQYLCASSEGGQGFFTEAFFGQGTRLTVV.

This clone was detected a few times. The gene calls are TRBV9 and TRBJ1-2; 8 nucleotides align to TRBD1. The CDR3 is 17 amino acids. Germline V gene data show CDR1 as SGDLS and CDR2 as YYNGEE. J was trimmed by 0 bases and V by 4 bases; bases with no gene match: 11. Here the CDR3 DNA reads TGTGCCAGCAGCAAAGCAGCAGACAGGGGATCTAACTATGGCTACACCTTC. Protein product: CASSKAADRGSNYGYTF.

In its sample, this clone was seen a few times. This chain uses TRBV28 with TRBJ2-7; D remains unclear. The germline V gene encodes CDR1 MDHEN and CDR2 SYDVKM. This CDR3 is 13 amino acids long. Trimming removed 7 bases at V and 5 bases at J, with 15 bases between. The CDR3 DNA is TGTGCCAGCACCCCTAGTAAGGTCCACGAGCAGTACTTC. This translates into CASTPSKVHEQYF.

The rearrangement joins TRBV28 to TRBJ1-2, with unresolved D. The germline V gene has CDR1 MDHEN and CDR2 SYDVKM. This CDR3 region has 13 residues. The ends were cut back, 7 bases at V and 3 bases at J, with 12 bases in the middle. The CDR3 DNA sequence: TGTGCCAGCAACAAAGGAATATACTATGGCTACACCTTC. It encodes CASNKGIYYGYTF.

J is TRBJ1-2 and V is TRBV15; D might be TRBD1 (6 bases). This CDR3 is 14 amino acids long. Trimming left V 5 bases short and J 1 base short, with 11 bases between. Germline CDR1 LNHNV, CDR2 YYDKDF (reference sequence). DNA of the CDR3: TGTGCCACCAGCCGGACAGCGAATAACTATGGCTACACCTTC. Its protein is CATSRTANNYGYTF. The variable domain in full, with the rest retrieved from reference TRBV15 and TRBJ1-2, is DAMVIQNPRYQVTQFGKPVTLSCSQTLNHNVMYWYQQKSSQAPKLLFHYYDKDFNNEADTPDNFQSRRPNTSFCFLDIRSPGLGDTAMYLCATSRTANNYGYTFGSGTRLTVV.

This clone was seen a few times. The chain has TRBV18 and TRBJ2-7; 7 nucleotides line up with TRBD1. The germline V gene encodes CDR1 KGHSH and CDR2 LQKENI. This CDR3 is built from 14 residues. Trimming took 1 base from V and 5 from J; bases not matched to a gene: 5. The CDR3 reads CASSPRQGADEQYF. CDR3 nucleotides: TGTGCCAGCTCACCACGACAGGGAGCGGACGAGCAGTACTTC.

V and J are TRBV5-1 and TRBJ2-5, with D unresolved. The CDR3 sequence is 13 residues long. Germline CDR1 reads SGHRS; CDR2 reads YFSETQ. V shed 4 bases and J shed 4 bases, with 11 bases lying between them. The chain's CDR3 is CASSPPELETQYF. The DNA of the CDR3 is TGCGCCAGCAGCCCTCCAGAGCTAGAGACCCAGTACTTC.

This clone was detected many times. The rearrangement joins TRBV5-4 to TRBJ2-5, with D possibly matching TRBD2 (6 bases). The CDR3 loop spans 14 amino acids. Germline values: CDR1 SGHNT, CDR2 YYREEE (reference sequence). Trimming removed 3 bases from V and 4 bases from J, with 13 bases in between. The CDR3 bases are TGTGCCAGCAGCTCCCCACCGGGACTAGAGACCCAGTACTTC. This sequence encodes CASSSPPGLETQYF. Based on the CDR3 plus reference TRBV5-4 and TRBJ2-5, the full variable domain is ETGVTQSPTHLIKTRGQQVTLRCSSQSGHNTVSWYQQALGQGPQFIFQYYREEENGRGNFPPRFSGLQFPNYSSELNVNALELDDSALYLCASSSPPGLETQYFGPGTRLLVL.

V is TRBV20-1 and J is TRBJ1-2; D might be TRBD1 (5 bases). V was pared by 7 bases and J by 4 bases, with 10 bases between. The CDR3 contains 11 residues. CDR1 is DFQATT, CDR2 SNEGSKA, per germline (reference sequence). As DNA, the CDR3 is TGCAGTGGACGGGGCACCTATGGCTACACCTTC. It translates to CSGRGTYGYTF.